This paragraph covers one T cell receptor (beta chain) sequence. What it binds is not known. RNA transcripts gave rise to amplified TCR beta CDR3 regions. The TCR CDR3 was amplified in a first-round RT-PCR using the HTBI primer set. TCRdb redid the calling of the multiplex PCR reads with MiXCR, one entry per CDR3 protein. Of under 350,000 distinct CDR3 sequences in the sample, 21% are singletons; the top ten hold 50%. The data derive from a study of T cells in Graves' hyperthyroidism and ophthalmopathy. Study-wide context: Peripheral blood was secured at the point of initial diagnosis, before any treatment. Study-wide findings and caveats: Most thyroid clonotypes expanded above 0.001 appeared in blood too.

The CDR3 is 13 residues long. Germline CDR1 is MNHNS and CDR2 is SASEGT. Trimming pared 10 bases from V and 1 base from J, leaving 11 bases between. The specimen sequenced was blood. The rearrangement links TRBV6-1 to TRBJ1-5; TRBD1 is a possible D gene (6 bases). The sequence derives from a woman aged 50 to 60 with Graves' hyperthyroidism. CDR3 sequence: CATKGGSNQPQHF. In DNA, the CDR3 is TGTGCCACAAAAGGGGGGAGCAATCAGCCCCAGCATTTT.